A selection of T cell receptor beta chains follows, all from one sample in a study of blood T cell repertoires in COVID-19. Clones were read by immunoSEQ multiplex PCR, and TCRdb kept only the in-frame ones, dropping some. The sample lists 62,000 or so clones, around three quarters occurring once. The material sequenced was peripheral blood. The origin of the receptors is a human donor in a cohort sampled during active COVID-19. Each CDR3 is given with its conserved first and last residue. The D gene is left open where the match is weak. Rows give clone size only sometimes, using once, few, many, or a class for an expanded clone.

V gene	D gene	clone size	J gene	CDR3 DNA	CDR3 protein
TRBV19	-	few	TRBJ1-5	TGTGCCAGTACTCACGGGACAAATAACAATCAGCCCCAGCATTTT	CASTHGTNNNQPQHF
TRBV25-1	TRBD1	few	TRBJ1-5	TGTGCCAGCAGTGAACGGGGACAGCCCAATCAGCCCCAGCATTTT	CASSERGQPNQPQHF
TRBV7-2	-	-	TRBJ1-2	TGTGCCAGCAGCTTGAGTTGGGCTGCAGCTAACTATGGCTACACCTTC	CASSLSWAAANYGYTF
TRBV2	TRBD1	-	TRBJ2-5	TGTGCCAGCAGTGGACAGGGGGCTTCCCAAGAGACCCAGTACTTC	CASSGQGASQETQYF
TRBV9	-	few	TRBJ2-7	TGTGCCAGCAGCGTTGTCCCGAGGGGGGGGAAACCCTACGAGCAGTACTTC	CASSVVPRGGKPYEQYF
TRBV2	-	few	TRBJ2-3	TGTGCCAGCAGTGAAATGCCGCGCACCGGGGGAGATACGCAGTATTTT	CASSEMPRTGGDTQYF
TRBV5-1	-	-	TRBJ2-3	TGCGCCAGCAGCTTGGGCGGGCTGACAGATACGCAGTATTTT	CASSLGGLTDTQYF
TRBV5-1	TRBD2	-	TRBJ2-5	TGCGCCAGCAGCTTGGAGGCTAGCGGGGGGATAGAGACCCAGTACTTC	CASSLEASGGIETQYF
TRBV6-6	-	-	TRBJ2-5	TGTGCCGCCAAGACAGGCGCCAAAGAGACCCAGTACTTC	CAAKTGAKETQYF
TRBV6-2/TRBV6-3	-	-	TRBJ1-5	TGTGCCAGCAGTTACATCCAGGGTAATGGGAATTTAAATCAGCCCCAGCATTTT	CASSYIQGNGNLNQPQHF
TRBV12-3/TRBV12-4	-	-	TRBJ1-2	TGTGCCAGCAGCCCGGACAGTAACTATGGCTACACCTTC	CASSPDSNYGYTF
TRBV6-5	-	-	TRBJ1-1	TGTGCCAGCAGTACACAGGGTGGGCGTGAAGCTTTCTTT	CASSTQGGREAFF
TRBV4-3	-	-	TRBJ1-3	TGCGCCAGCAGCCAAGCGAACAGAGTCTCTGGAAACACCATATATTTT	CASSQANRVSGNTIYF
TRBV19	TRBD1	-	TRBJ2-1	TGTGCCAGTAGGAAGGGGGCGGGCTACAATGAGCAGTTCTTC	CASRKGAGYNEQFF
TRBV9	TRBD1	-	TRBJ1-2	TGTGCCAGCAGCGGCCGGGACAGGGACGGGGGTGGCTACACCTTC	CASSGRDRDGGGYTF
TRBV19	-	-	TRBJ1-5	TGTGCCAGTAGGCCCAAGGGAGGGAACCAGCCCCAGCATTTT	CASRPKGGNQPQHF
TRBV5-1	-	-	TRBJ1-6	TGCGCCAGCAGCTTGGGTTGGACAGTGGGCTATAATTCACCCCTCCACTTT	CASSLGWTVGYNSPLHF
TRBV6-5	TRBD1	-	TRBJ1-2	TGTGCCAGCAGCAGGGACAGGGCAATTGGCTACACCTTC	CASSRDRAIGYTF
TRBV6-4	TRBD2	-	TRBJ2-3	TGTGCCAGCAGTCAAGGGACTAGCGGAACAGATACGCAGTATTTT	CASSQGTSGTDTQYF
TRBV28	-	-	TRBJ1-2	TGTGCCAGCAGCCCTCCCGGGACTAACTATGGCTACACCTTC	CASSPPGTNYGYTF
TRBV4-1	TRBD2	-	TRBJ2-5	TGCGCCAGCAGCCGAAGCGGGGGGGCGGATGGAGAGACCCAGTACTTC	CASSRSGGADGETQYF
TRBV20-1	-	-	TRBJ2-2	TGCAGTGCTAGTGTAGGGAGCAACACCGGGGAGCTGTTTTTT	CSASVGSNTGELFF
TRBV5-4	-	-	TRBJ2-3	TGTGCCAGCAGCTTTAGTCTGGAGGACCAAGGTACGCAGTATTTT	CASSFSLEDQGTQYF
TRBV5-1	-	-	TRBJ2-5	TGCGCCAGCAGCCTCGGACAGAGCATGGAGACCCAGTACTTC	CASSLGQSMETQYF
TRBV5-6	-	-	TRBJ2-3	TGTGCCAGCACCGAAGACGGGACTCTAGGAACAGATACGCAGTATTTT	CASTEDGTLGTDTQYF
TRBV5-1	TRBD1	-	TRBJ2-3	TGCGCCAGCAGCCGTAATGCGGGACAGGGTGCGCGCGTCACAGATACGCAGTATTTT	CASSRNAGQGARVTDTQYF
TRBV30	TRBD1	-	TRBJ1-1	TGTGCCTGGGACAGGGGGGCGATGAACACTGAAGCTTTCTTT	CAWDRGAMNTEAFF
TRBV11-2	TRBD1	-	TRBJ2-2	TGTGCCAGCAGCACATACAGGGGCACCGGGGAGCTGTTTTTT	CASSTYRGTGELFF
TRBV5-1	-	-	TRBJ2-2	TGCGCCAGCAGCTTGGATAGCACCGGGGAGCTGTTTTTT	CASSLDSTGELFF
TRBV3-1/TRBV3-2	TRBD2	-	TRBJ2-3	TGTGCCAGCAGCCAAGGTCGGACTAGCGGGGGGGTGACAGATACGCAGTATTTT	CASSQGRTSGGVTDTQYF
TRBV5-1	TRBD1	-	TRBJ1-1	TGCGCCAGCAGCTTCTCAGGGGGGAACACTGAAGCTTTCTTT	CASSFSGGNTEAFF
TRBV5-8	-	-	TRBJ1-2	TGTGCCAGCAGCCAGAAGACAGGCAACTATGGCTACACCTTC	CASSQKTGNYGYTF
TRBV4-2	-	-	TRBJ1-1	TGTGCCAGCAGCCAAGATGCGGGGCGGAACACTGAAGCTTTCTTT	CASSQDAGRNTEAFF
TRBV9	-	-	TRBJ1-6	TGTGCCAGCAGCGTAGGGAGGGCAGGAAATTCACCCCTCCACTTT	CASSVGRAGNSPLHF
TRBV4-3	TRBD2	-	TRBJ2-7	TGCGCCAGCAGCCACGCACGGACTAGCGGGACCGGTGAGCAGTACTTC	CASSHARTSGTGEQYF
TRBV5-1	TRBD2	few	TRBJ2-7	TGCGCCAGCAGGCAAGCGGGGGGGCGGTACGAGCAGTACTTC	CASRQAGGRYEQYF
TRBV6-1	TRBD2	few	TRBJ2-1	TGTGCCAGCAGTGGGGGACTAGCCGGCGTCAGGTTCGAGCAGTTCTTC	CASSGGLAGVRFEQFF
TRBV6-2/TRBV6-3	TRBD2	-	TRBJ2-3	TGTGCCAGCAGACCTAGCGGGGGGCCAGATACGCAGTATTTT	CASRPSGGPDTQYF
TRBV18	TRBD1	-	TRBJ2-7	TGTGCCAGCTCACCGGGACAGGGGACCTACGAGCAGTACTTC	CASSPGQGTYEQYF
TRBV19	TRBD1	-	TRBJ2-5	TGTGCCAGTAGTATTGGGACAGGGATGGAGACCCAGTACTTC	CASSIGTGMETQYF
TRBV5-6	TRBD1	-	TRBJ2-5	TGTGCCAGCATTTTCGGTCGAACAGGGGCCCAGTACTTC	CASIFGRTGAQYF
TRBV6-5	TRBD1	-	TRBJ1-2	TGTGCCAGCAGCCTAGACAGGGGTTATGGCTACACCTTC	CASSLDRGYGYTF
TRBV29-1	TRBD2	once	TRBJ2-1	TGCAGCGTTGAGGGGACTAGCGGGGACGGGGTCGGGCAGTTCTTC	CSVEGTSGDGVGQFF
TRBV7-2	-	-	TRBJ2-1	TGTGCCAGCAGCTTAAGCCGGGGGGCTGTTGAGCAGTTCTTC	CASSLSRGAVEQFF
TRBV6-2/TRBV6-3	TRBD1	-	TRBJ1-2	TGTGCCAGCAGTTCGTACCAACAGGGGGGTTATGGCTACACCTTC	CASSSYQQGGYGYTF
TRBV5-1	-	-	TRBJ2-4	TGCGCCAGCAGCTCCCGGTTGGGCGCAGCAGGAAACATTCAGTACTTC	CASSSRLGAAGNIQYF
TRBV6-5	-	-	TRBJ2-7	TGTGCCAGCAGTTCGTCCGGGACCTACGAGCAGTACTTC	CASSSSGTYEQYF
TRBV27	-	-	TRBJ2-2	TGTGCCAGCAGTGCCTGGCAGGGTTTCACCGGGGAGCTGTTTTTT	CASSAWQGFTGELFF
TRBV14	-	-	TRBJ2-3	TGTGCCAGCAGCCAAGGGGGCACTAAGTACACAGATACGCAGTATTTT	CASSQGGTKYTDTQYF
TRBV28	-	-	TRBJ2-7	TGTGCCAGTAAAACAGGGTCCGAGCAGTACTTC	CASKTGSEQYF